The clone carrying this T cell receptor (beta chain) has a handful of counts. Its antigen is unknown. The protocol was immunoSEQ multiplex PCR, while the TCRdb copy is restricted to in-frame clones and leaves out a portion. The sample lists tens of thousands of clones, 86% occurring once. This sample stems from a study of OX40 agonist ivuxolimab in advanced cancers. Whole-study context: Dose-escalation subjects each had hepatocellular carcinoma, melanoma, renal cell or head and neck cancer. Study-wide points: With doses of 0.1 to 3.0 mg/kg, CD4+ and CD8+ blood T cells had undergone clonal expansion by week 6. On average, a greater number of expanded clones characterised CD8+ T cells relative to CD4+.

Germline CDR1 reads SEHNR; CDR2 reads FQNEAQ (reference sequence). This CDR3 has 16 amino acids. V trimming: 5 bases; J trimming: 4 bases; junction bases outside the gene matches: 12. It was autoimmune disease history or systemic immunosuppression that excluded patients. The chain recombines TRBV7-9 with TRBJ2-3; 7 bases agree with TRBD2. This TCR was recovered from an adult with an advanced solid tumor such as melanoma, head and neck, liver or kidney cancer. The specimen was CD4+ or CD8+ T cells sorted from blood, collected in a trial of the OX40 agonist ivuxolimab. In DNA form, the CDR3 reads TGTGCCAGCAGCCAAATGGGACTACTCGGGGCAGATACGCAGTATTTT. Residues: CASSQMGLLGADTQYF. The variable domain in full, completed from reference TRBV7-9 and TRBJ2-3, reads DTGVSQNPRHKITKRGQNVTFRCDPISEHNRLYWYRQTLGQGPEFLTYFQNEAQLEKSRLLSDRFSAERPKGSFSTLEIQRTEQGDSAMYLCASSQMGLLGADTQYFGPGTRLTVL.